A selection of T cell receptor beta chains follows, all from one sample in a study of T cells in Graves' hyperthyroidism and ophthalmopathy. MiXCR, run by TCRdb on the multiplex PCR reads, gives a single entry per CDR3 protein. The sample has a few hundred thousand distinct CDR3 sequences; about 15% are singletons. Sequencing was performed on blood. The receptors were gathered from a woman in her 30s with Graves' hyperthyroidism. CDR3s include the opening cysteine and the closing phenylalanine or tryptophan. A D gene is named only where the DNA matches it firmly. The size of a clone is reported for some rows only, either as once, few or many, or as a class for expanded clones.

CDR3aa,CDR3nt,j_gene,d_gene,v_gene,abundance
CASSLQDRGGSPLHF,TGTGCCAGCAGTTTGCAGGACAGGGGAGGTTCACCCCTCCACTTT,TRBJ1-6,TRBD1,TRBV12-3/TRBV12-4,many
CASREGQPLNYGYTF,TGTGCCAGCAGGGAGGGACAGCCCTTAAACTATGGCTACACCTTC,TRBJ1-2,TRBD1,TRBV7-2,many
CASTMTSPDTQYF,TGTGCCAGTACCATGACTAGTCCAGATACGCAGTATTTT,TRBJ2-3,-,TRBV19,-
CASSSPLSTDTQYF,TGTGCCAGCAGCTCCCCCCTTAGCACAGATACGCAGTATTTT,TRBJ2-3,-,TRBV11-2,many
CASGLTPLAGVCEQYF,TGTGCTAGTGGTTTGACTCCACTAGCGGGAGTATGCGAGCAGTACTTC,TRBJ2-7,TRBD2,TRBV12-5,many
CASSLGASGSYEQYF,TGTGCCAGCAGCTTAGGGGCTAGCGGGAGTTACGAGCAGTACTTC,TRBJ2-7,TRBD2,TRBV5-1,many
CASSFGLGQGLTEAFF,TGCGCCAGCAGCTTTGGGTTGGGGCAGGGGCTCACTGAAGCTTTCTTT,TRBJ1-1,-,TRBV5-1,-
CASSQLAGVGYNEQFF,TGTGCCAGCAGTCAGCTAGCGGGAGTCGGCTACAATGAGCAGTTCTTC,TRBJ2-1,TRBD2,TRBV6-1,few
CASSLGRSSDRYEKLFF,TGTGCCAGCAGTTTAGGCCGGAGTTCGGACAGATATGAAAAACTGTTTTTT,TRBJ1-4,-,TRBV12-3/TRBV12-4,-
CASSVGPTGAHEQFF,TGTGCCAGCAGTGTAGGGCCGACAGGGGCCCATGAGCAGTTCTTC,TRBJ2-1,TRBD1,TRBV27,many
CASSQQLAGAQETQYF,TGTGCCAGCAGCCAACAACTAGCGGGAGCACAAGAGACCCAGTACTTC,TRBJ2-5,TRBD2,TRBV4-2,-
CATTGTENHEQYF,TGTGCCACGACCGGGACCGAGAACCACGAGCAGTACTTC,TRBJ2-7,-,TRBV10-3,-
CASSRWTTSGETYNEQFF,TGTGCCAGCAGCCGATGGACTACTAGCGGGGAAACCTACAATGAGCAGTTCTTC,TRBJ2-1,TRBD2,TRBV7-2,-
CASSSPTGSVNTGELFF,TGCGCCAGCAGCTCCCCGACAGGGAGTGTGAACACCGGGGAGCTGTTTTTT,TRBJ2-2,TRBD1,TRBV5-1,many
CASSTQGFSGANVLTF,TGTGCCAGTAGTACACAGGGGTTCTCTGGGGCCAACGTCCTGACTTTC,TRBJ2-6,TRBD1,TRBV19,few
CATSTPGTRTFF,TGTGCCACCAGCACCCCCGGGACTCGAACTTTCTTT,TRBJ1-1,-,TRBV15,-
CSARTGNDQPQHF,TGCAGTGCGCGGACAGGGAACGATCAGCCCCAGCATTTT,TRBJ1-5,TRBD1,TRBV20-1,few
CASSLVLAGQTDTQYF,TGCGCCAGCAGCTTGGTCTTGGCGGGACAAACAGATACGCAGTATTTT,TRBJ2-3,-,TRBV5-1,-
CASGETGSGNTIYF,TGTGCCAGCGGCGAGACAGGCTCTGGAAACACCATATATTTT,TRBJ1-3,-,TRBV7-9,-
CASSPDREQPQHF,TGTGCCAGCTCACCAGACAGGGAACAGCCCCAGCATTTT,TRBJ1-5,TRBD1,TRBV18,many
CSVGGDNYNEQFF,TGCAGTGTGGGAGGCGACAACTACAATGAGCAGTTCTTC,TRBJ2-1,-,TRBV20-1,few
CSASALAVNEQFF,TGCAGTGCTAGCGCCCTAGCGGTCAATGAGCAGTTCTTC,TRBJ2-1,TRBD2,TRBV20-1,-
CASTLQGDTEAFF,TGTGCCAGCACCCTCCAGGGGGACACTGAAGCTTTCTTT,TRBJ1-1,TRBD1,TRBV7-2,many
CSAPGGDTEAFF,TGCAGTGCTCCAGGGGGGGATACTGAAGCTTTCTTT,TRBJ1-1,TRBD1,TRBV20-1,once
CSADGGTYNEQFF,TGCAGTGCGGACGGAGGCACCTACAATGAGCAGTTCTTC,TRBJ2-1,-,TRBV20-1,many
CASSNAGTSSYNEQFF,TGTGCCAGCAGTAATGCCGGGACGTCTTCCTACAATGAGCAGTTCTTC,TRBJ2-1,-,TRBV28,many
CASSLATGSGANVLTF,TGCGCCAGCAGCTTGGCCACAGGGTCTGGGGCCAACGTCCTGACTTTC,TRBJ2-6,-,TRBV5-1,-
CASSRTGGSGYTF,TGTGCCAGCAGTCGGACAGGGGGCTCTGGCTACACCTTC,TRBJ1-2,TRBD1,TRBV28,many